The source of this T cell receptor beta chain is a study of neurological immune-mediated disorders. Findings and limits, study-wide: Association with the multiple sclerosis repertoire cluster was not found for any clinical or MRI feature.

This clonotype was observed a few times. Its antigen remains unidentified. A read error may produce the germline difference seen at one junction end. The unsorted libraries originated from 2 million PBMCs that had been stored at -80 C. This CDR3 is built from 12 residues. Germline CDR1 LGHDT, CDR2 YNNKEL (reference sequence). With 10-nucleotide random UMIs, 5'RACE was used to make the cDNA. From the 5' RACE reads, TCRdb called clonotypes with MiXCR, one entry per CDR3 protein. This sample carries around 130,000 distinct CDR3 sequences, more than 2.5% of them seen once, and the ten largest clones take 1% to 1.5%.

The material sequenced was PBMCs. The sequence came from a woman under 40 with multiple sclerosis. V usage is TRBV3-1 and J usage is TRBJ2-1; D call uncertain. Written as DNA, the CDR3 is TGTGACAGCAGCAAAGGTCCCAATGAGCAGTTCTTC. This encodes CDSSKGPNEQFF.